These 18 T cell receptor beta chains originate from one sample sequenced in a study of blood T cell repertoires in COVID-19. The protocol was immunoSEQ multiplex PCR, while the TCRdb copy is restricted to in-frame clones and leaves out a portion. This table holds about 410,000 clones, approximately 91% found once. The sequenced sample consisted of peripheral blood. Receptors were obtained from a woman in her thirties or forties with COVID-19, enrolled during active disease.

The chain is built from TRBV29-1 and TRBJ1-2, with D uncertain. CDR1 is SQVTM, CDR2 ANQGSEA, per germline. V was shortened by 5 bases and J by 0 bases, with 13 bases between the two germline ends. The CDR3 extends over 14 amino acids. The CDR3 is CSVFPSEANYGYTF. CDR3 bases: TGCAGCGTTTTTCCCAGTGAAGCTAACTATGGCTACACCTTC. Looking up the rest from reference TRBV29-1 and TRBJ1-2 gives the full variable domain: SAVISQKPSRDICQRGTSLTIQCQVDSQVTMMFWYRQQPGQSLTLIATANQGSEATYESGFVIDKFPISRPNLTFSTLTVSNMSPEDSSIYLCSVFPSEANYGYTFGSGTRLTVV.

The rearrangement links TRBV4-3 to TRBJ1-1, with no clear D. The V gene lost 0 bases and the J gene lost 9 bases, with 11 bases spanning the gap. CDR1 and CDR2 from the germline V gene are LGHNA and YSLEER. This CDR3 comprises 13 residues. The CDR3 protein is CASSQDLLVQAFF. The DNA of the CDR3 is TGCGCCAGCAGCCAAGATCTTTTAGTTCAAGCTTTCTTT.

This chain uses TRBV6-6 with TRBJ2-7, with 10 bases identical to TRBD2. The CDR3 runs to 13 residues. J gave up 3 bases and V 8 bases, and 4 bases lay outside the gene matches. The germline V gene encodes CDR1 MNHNY and CDR2 SVGAGI (reference sequence). The CDR3 is CASLPSGSYEQYF. For the CDR3, the DNA is TGTGCCAGCTTACCTAGCGGGAGCTACGAGCAGTACTTC.

This chain connects TRBV5-1 to TRBJ2-1; 7 nucleotides align to TRBD2. Germline V CDR1 and CDR2: SGHRS, YFSETQ. V dropped 6 bases and J dropped 4; count of bases not matched to a gene: 10. The CDR3 sequence is 15 residues long. The CDR3 protein is CASIPGGSSYNEQFF. CDR3 DNA: TGCGCCAGCATTCCTGGCGGGAGTTCTTACAATGAGCAGTTCTTC.

This chain links TRBV25-1 with TRBJ1-1; TRBD1 might be the D (6 bases). CDR1 and CDR2 (germline): MGHDK, SYGVNS. Trimming removed 4 bases from V and 4 bases from J, with 16 bases in between. The CDR3 length is 15 residues. The chain's CDR3 is CASSASTGKGTEAFF. For the CDR3, the DNA is TGTGCCAGCAGTGCGAGCACAGGGAAGGGCACTGAAGCTTTCTTT.

The chain is built from TRBV6-5 and TRBJ2-3, with 10 bases that match TRBD2. This CDR3 comprises 15 residues. Germline V gives CDR1 MNHEY, CDR2 SVGAGI. V lost 4 bases to trimming and J lost 2 bases; unmatched junction nucleotides: 3. CDR3 sequence: CASSLAGGLTDTQYF. CDR3 nucleotide sequence: TGTGCCAGCAGTTTAGCGGGGGGTCTCACAGATACGCAGTATTTT.

The chain combines TRBV19 with TRBJ1-6, with D unresolved. This CDR3 has 13 amino acids. Trimming cost V 6 bases and J 10 bases, with 13 bases left between them. Germline CDR1 and CDR2: LNHDA and SQIVND (reference sequence). Here the CDR3 DNA reads TGTGCCAGTAGGGACCGGGGAGGCTCACCCCTCCACTTT. Residues: CASRDRGGSPLHF.

The chain links TRBV5-1 to TRBJ2-3; 12 bases fit TRBD2. Unmatched junction bases numbered 8, after V lost 0 bases and J lost 6 bases. CDR1 is SGHRS, CDR2 YFSETQ, per germline. The CDR3 extends over 17 amino acids. This chain's CDR3 is CASSLVNQLAGGDTQYF. The CDR3 DNA follows: TGCGCCAGCAGCTTGGTAAATCAGCTAGCGGGAGGGGATACGCAGTATTTT.

The chain has TRBV3-1 (or the pseudogene TRBV3-2) and TRBJ1-3; D call uncertain. This CDR3 is built from 15 residues. Trimming pared 1 base from V and 2 bases from J, leaving 9 bases between. The germline V gene has CDR1 LGHDT and CDR2 YNNKEL (reference sequence). CDR3 amino acids: CASSQVRRAGNTIYF. The CDR3 DNA is TGTGCCAGCAGCCAAGTTCGGAGGGCTGGAAACACCATATATTTT.

V and J are TRBV25-1 and TRBJ2-3; D might be TRBD2 (6 bases). Germline V gives CDR1 MGHDK, CDR2 SYGVNS. Trimming removed 6 bases at V and 0 bases at J, with 10 bases between. CDR3 size: 14 residues. In nucleotides, the CDR3 is TGTGCCAGCAGCCGCGGGACCAGCACAGATACGCAGTATTTT. Translated, it gives CASSRGTSTDTQYF.

In its sample, this clone was seen a few times. Here the CDR3 DNA reads TGTGCCAGCAGCCCGCAGGGTGTCGAGGAAAAACTGTTTTTT. This codes for CASSPQGVEEKLFF. V and J are TRBV3-1 (or the pseudogene TRBV3-2) and TRBJ1-4; tentatively, D is TRBD1 (5 bases). V was shortened by 4 bases and J by 8 bases, with 14 bases between the two germline ends. This CDR3 is built from 14 residues. CDR1 and CDR2 from the germline V gene are LGHDT and YNNKEL (reference sequence).

The CDR3 coding sequence is TGTGCCAGCAGTTTTGAGGCCCGACCCCCCTATGGCTACACCTTC. Its protein product is CASSFEARPPYGYTF. The chain employs TRBV28 and TRBJ1-2; D unclear. The CDR3 spans 15 residues. From germline, CDR1 is MDHEN and CDR2 SYDVKM. Deletions cut 3 bases from V and 4 bases from J, with 15 bases between.

The rearrangement uses TRBV2 and TRBJ1-5, with TRBD1 matching 8 bases. J was trimmed by 6 bases and V by 7 bases; bases with no gene match: 5. The CDR3 loop spans 13 amino acids. Looked up from germline, CDR1 is SNHLY and CDR2 is FYNNEI. This CDR3 is CASNRQGSQPQHF. The CDR3 DNA reads as TGTGCCAGCAACCGACAGGGGTCTCAGCCCCAGCATTTT. The variable domain in full, completed from reference TRBV2 and TRBJ1-5, reads EPEVTQTPSHQVTQMGQEVILRCVPISNHLYFYWYRQILGQKVEFLVSFYNNEISEKSEIFDDQFSVERPDGSNFTLKIRSTKLEDSAMYFCASNRQGSQPQHFGDGTRLSIL.

DNA for the CDR3: TGTGCCAGCAGCTTAGAATCGGCAGGTCACCATGGCTACACCTTC. Protein product: CASSLESAGHHGYTF. The chain employs TRBV7-9 and TRBJ1-2; D remains ambiguous. From germline, CDR1 is SEHNR and CDR2 FQNEAQ (reference sequence). The V gene lost 1 base and the J gene lost 6 bases, with 15 bases spanning the gap. The CDR3 loop spans 15 amino acids.

The chain carries TRBV28 and TRBJ2-7; D might be TRBD1 (5 bases). This CDR3 is built from 15 residues. V was pared by 5 bases and J by 6 bases, with 20 bases between. Germline V gene data show CDR1 as MDHEN and CDR2 as SYDVKM. CDR3: CASSPVQVVFGEQYF. The CDR3 coding sequence is TGTGCCAGCAGTCCAGTACAGGTTGTTTTTGGCGAGCAGTACTTC.

The chain is built from TRBV28 and TRBJ1-6; possibly TRBD1 for D (5 bases). Germline lookup yields CDR1 MDHEN and CDR2 SYDVKM. V gave up 6 bases and J gave up 10 bases, with 16 bases separating them. The CDR3 totals 14 residues. CDR3 protein: CASRLQGLGSPLHF. The CDR3 DNA is TGTGCCAGCAGGCTCCAGGGCTTAGGATCACCCCTCCACTTT.

The CDR3 nucleotides are TGTGCCAGCACTACTTATGGGCGGGGGGGATCCTACAATGAGCAGTTCTTC. This sequence encodes CASTTYGRGGSYNEQFF. The chain links TRBV27 to TRBJ2-1; 9 bases agree with TRBD2. Looked up from germline, CDR1 is MNHEY and CDR2 is SMNVEV (reference sequence). V shed 7 bases and J 1 base; nucleotides not matched to a gene: 11. This CDR3 region has 17 residues.

The chain recombines TRBV27 with TRBJ2-6; D gene unclear. This CDR3 has 14 amino acids. CDR1 is MNHEY and CDR2 is SMNVEV in the germline V gene (reference sequence). V dropped 8 bases and J dropped 0 bases, with 8 bases sitting between them. Here the CDR3 reads CASGESSGANVLTF. The CDR3 coding sequence is TGTGCCAGCGGAGAGAGCTCTGGGGCCAACGTCCTGACTTTC.